This T cell receptor beta chain was observed in a study of blood T cells in healthy people across ages (dated by TCRdb to 2015 to 2017). Context from the whole study: Template switching captured roughly one uniquely barcoded TCR beta cDNA molecule per two T cells in model experiments. The study measured age-related changes in TCR beta repertoire diversity using deep sequencing normalized with unique cDNA molecular identifiers. The donors were divided into four age groups: young (average 16 years), middle-aged (about 41), aged (roughly 66) and long-lived (around 87). Donors of different ages were randomly distributed across sequencing lanes to avoid experimental bias. Using the same blood draw, the study looked at two additional independent replicas of 1 million unique cDNA reads for two donors, one aged 18 to 29 and the other aged 80 or older. Results the study describes overall, beyond this receptor: The percentage of naive T cells measured by flow cytometry correlated strongly with observed TCR beta diversity. Since profiling was done on bulk unsorted PBMCs, naive and antigen-experienced compartments could not be conclusively compared. Donor CMV infection status was unknown, potentially confounding age-related changes in expanded clonotypes. Observed TCR beta diversity per million T cells fell roughly linearly with age, and a significant reduction was already apparent by age around 40. Estimates of total diversity from one million sequenced T cells were regarded as lower bounds and underestimates. Compared with the aged group, the long-lived group had more naive CD4+ T cells, fewer expanded clones and increased TCR diversity, suggesting age selection.

The library was built by means of 5' RACE. Sequencing was performed on an Illumina HiSeq 2500. A second PCR of about 6 to 12 cycles was performed with a sample-barcoded 5' primer and a J-beta primer mix. A unique molecular identifier was introduced onto each TCR beta cDNA molecule by a template-switch 5' adaptor carrying 12 random nucleotides. Each sample yielded at least 2.5 million CDR3-containing paired-end reads. First-strand cDNA synthesis was performed from all RNA using the Mint cDNA synthesis kit, with priming by a TRBC-specific oligonucleotide. All cDNA was treated with uracil-DNA glycosylase and then went through a first 18-cycle PCR with the universal primers M1SS and BC2_uni_R. For the original study's pipeline: Each sample was normalized by randomly selecting 1 million high-quality reads, each carrying a distinct molecular identifier. Reads with shared molecular identifiers were discarded instead of being binned into consensus sequences. CDR3 identification, clonotype clustering and error correction used MiTCR with a Q25 quality threshold and the strictest error-elimination algorithm. A nonparametric unseen species model with Euler transformation was used to estimate lower-bound total TCR beta diversity. TCRdb ran its own pipeline on the public reads, namely fastp trimming at Q25 and MiXCR clone calling, and kept in-frame beta chains. Under each unique CDR3 protein, matching rows form one entry showing the most common genes and DNA. The V and J calls, along with clone size, are taken from TCRdb and not from the paper's own processing. The sample has around 790,000 distinct CDR3 sequences on record, approximately 48% of them singletons. Roughly 19% of the sample goes to the ten largest clones.

Donors were 40 or so systemically healthy Caucasian individuals from Russia aged roughly 6 to 90 years. Roughly 9 milliliters of peripheral blood were drawn from each donor into EDTA-treated Vacutainer tubes. Ficoll-Paque density-gradient centrifugation was used to isolate PBMCs, with at least 6.5 million per sample. Trizol reagent was used to extract total RNA from PBMCs, with at least 5.5 micrograms per sample. For every donor, an aliquot of PBMCs went through flow cytometry to measure the percentages of naive CD45RAhigh/CD27high T cells. CDR1 and CDR2, per the germline V gene (reference sequence), are DFQATT and SNEGSKA. V and J lose 1 base and 8 bases, and a span of 11 bases separates them. The CDR3 spans 13 residues, from the cysteine through the phenylalanine. Only CDR3 DNA remains: 39 bases, in frame from the first base. Of note for this clonotype: Its recognized antigen is unknown. Base qualities are missing; no much larger clone stands one base away.

This TCR came from a man in his fifties or sixties in good health. The specimen was blood. This chain joins TRBV20-1 to TRBJ1-4; a tentative D match to TRBD1 spans 5 bases. The bases read TGCAGTGCTAGAGCTCCCAGGGCGGAAAAACTGTTTTTT. Its coded protein is CSARAPRAEKLFF.